This T cell receptor beta chain derives from a study of cytomegalovirus exposure and HLA in healthy donors. Background on the study: The platform used for the 100 to 150 validation repertoires matched that of the 666 first-cohort repertoires, a later analysis reported.

TCRdb's copy holds only in-frame clones and misses some; the assay was immunoSEQ multiplex PCR. The repertoire holds about 170,000 clones, with 86% as singletons. V was trimmed by 1 base and J by 0 bases, leaving 4 bases between them. The CDR3 is 14 amino acids. Germline values: CDR1 SGHVS, CDR2 FQNEAQ. The study's findings and limits: Among TCR beta chains, those listed as cytomegalovirus-associated numbered about 150. Confirmation was obtained in vitro that a few CMV-associated chains are specific for CMV antigens.

With respect to this clone: The antigen is not known.

The chain is built from TRBV7-8 and TRBJ1-3; D not certain. The TCR sequence derives from a woman under 40 in good health and CMV-seronegative. Material: PBMCs. The CDR3 protein is CASSLVSSGNTIYF. In nucleotides, the CDR3 is TGTGCCAGCAGCTTAGTTAGCTCTGGAAACACCATATATTTT.